This T cell receptor (beta chain) is drawn from a study of T cells in Graves' hyperthyroidism and ophthalmopathy. Study background: Upon initial diagnosis and before any treatment, peripheral blood was collected.

Amplified TCR beta CDR3 regions derived from RNA transcripts. TCR CDR3 regions were first amplified by RT-PCR with HTBI primers. MiXCR, run by TCRdb on the multiplex PCR reads, gives a single entry per CDR3 protein. Among approximately 490,000 distinct CDR3 sequences listed, under 25% were seen once. V shed 5 bases and J 2 bases; nucleotides not matched to a gene: 7. CDR1 and CDR2 from the germline V gene are SGHAT and FQNNGV. This CDR3 has 15 residues. This clonotype turned up a few times. Source material: blood. The chain couples TRBV11-2 to TRBJ2-5, with TRBD1 identical over 8 bases. The sequence was obtained from a woman between 65 and 79 years old with Graves' ophthalmopathy. This CDR3 is CASSPAGTGQETQYF. In DNA, the CDR3 is TGTGCCAGCAGCCCAGCCGGGACAGGACAAGAGACCCAGTACTTC.